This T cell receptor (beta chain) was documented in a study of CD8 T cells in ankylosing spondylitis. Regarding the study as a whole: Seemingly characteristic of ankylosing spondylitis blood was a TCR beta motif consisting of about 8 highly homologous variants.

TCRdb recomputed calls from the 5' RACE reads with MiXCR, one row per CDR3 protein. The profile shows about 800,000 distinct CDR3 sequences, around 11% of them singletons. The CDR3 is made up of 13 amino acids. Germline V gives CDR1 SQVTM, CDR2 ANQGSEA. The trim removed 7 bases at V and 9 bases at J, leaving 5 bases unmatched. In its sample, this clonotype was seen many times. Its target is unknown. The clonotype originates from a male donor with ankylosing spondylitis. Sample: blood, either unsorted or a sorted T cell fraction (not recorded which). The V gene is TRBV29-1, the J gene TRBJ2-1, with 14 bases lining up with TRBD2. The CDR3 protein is CSALTSGGGEQFF. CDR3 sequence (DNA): TGCAGCGCCCTGACTAGCGGGGGGGGTGAGCAGTTCTTC.